This T cell receptor beta chain was observed in a study of blood T cell repertoires in COVID-19. Study context: From the United States, Italy and Spain came samples of acute and convalescent COVID-19. PBMCs, B-cell-depleted T cells, or T cells provided the cDNA or gDNA that made up the material.

As processed by the authors: Estimation of nucleated cell counts relied on the amplification of reference gene primers. Data came from immunoSEQ multiplex PCR; TCRdb stores just in-frame clones and leaves some out. Clonal size and the V and J genes are those of that table, whereas D and trimming came from the DNA. Of some 190,000 clones listed, around nine tenths are singletons. V lost 0 bases and J 8 bases, leaving 5 bases between the germline ends. The germline CDR1 and CDR2 sequences are SGHNT and YYREEE (reference sequence). This CDR3 has 11 residues. This clone was observed once. The sample consisted of peripheral blood. The TCR sequence derives from a young man with acute or convalescent COVID-19. This chain links TRBV5-4 with TRBJ1-1; unclear D gene. The CDR3 here is CASSLAGEAFF. CDR3 DNA sequence: TGTGCCAGCAGCTTGGCAGGAGAAGCTTTCTTT.